This T cell receptor (beta chain) was profiled in a study of T cell responses to AZD1222 COVID-19 vaccine. Study observations and caveats: The sample set comprised mostly white British donors with more females, and clonal diversity was possibly underestimated.

TCRdb's copy holds only in-frame clones and misses some; the assay was immunoSEQ multiplex PCR. The table shows about 100,000 clones, with about 87% occurring only once. V was clipped by 4 bases and J by 3 bases; unmatched bases: 2. Germline CDR1 and CDR2: SGHDT and YYEEEE. The CDR3 is made up of 13 amino acids. A note on this clone: Its cognate antigen is unknown.

The clonotype was recovered from an adult in good health. The chain combines TRBV5-6 with TRBJ2-3; 7 bases map to TRBD1. This specimen was peripheral blood, taken on day 0 of AZD1222 vaccination. The CDR3 loop is CASSTQGTDTQYF. CDR3 sequence (DNA): TGTGCCAGCAGCACACAGGGGACAGATACGCAGTATTTT.